A selection of T cell receptor beta chains follows, all from one sample in a study of T cells in Graves' hyperthyroidism and ophthalmopathy. From the multiplex PCR reads, TCRdb called clonotypes with MiXCR, one entry per CDR3 protein. The sample records 450,000 to 650,000 distinct CDR3 sequences, approximately 15% being singletons. The sequencing input was blood. These receptors all come from a woman between 18 and 30 years old with Graves' ophthalmopathy. Both conserved end residues are part of each CDR3. The order of the fields is J gene, D gene, clone size, V gene, CDR3 protein, CDR3 DNA. D genes are given only for firm matches. Not every row has a clone size; where given, it reads once, few, many or a size class.

>TRBJ2-1|TRBD2|many|TRBV19
CASSISSGGNEQFF
TGTGCCAGTAGTATAAGTAGCGGGGGCAATGAGCAGTTCTTC
>TRBJ2-7|.|many|TRBV28
CASSFMGDPYEQYF
TGTGCCAGCAGTTTTATGGGAGACCCCTACGAGCAGTACTTC
>TRBJ1-5|TRBD1|few|TRBV6-1
CASKQGDAQPQHF
TGTGCCAGCAAACAGGGGGATGCTCAGCCCCAGCATTTT
>TRBJ2-7|.|few|TRBV4-2
CASSAKVNAYEQYF
TGTGCCAGCAGCGCGAAAGTAAATGCCTACGAGCAGTACTTC
>TRBJ2-5|TRBD2|many|TRBV29-1
CSVEAWLAEETQYF
TGCAGCGTTGAAGCGTGGCTAGCGGAAGAGACCCAGTACTTC
>TRBJ2-3|TRBD2|many|TRBV24-1
CATSDRAGFSTDTQYF
TGTGCCACCAGTGACCGAGCGGGATTTAGCACAGATACGCAGTATTTT
>TRBJ1-5|.|few|TRBV29-1
CSVVAGEGQPQHF
TGCAGCGTTGTGGCAGGGGAAGGGCAGCCCCAGCATTTT
>TRBJ1-2|TRBD1|many|TRBV12-3/TRBV12-4
CATGTGGFGVYGYTF
TGTGCCACGGGGACAGGGGGATTCGGGGTCTATGGCTACACCTTC
>TRBJ1-1|.|many|TRBV20-1
CSASPGETLNTEAFF
TGCAGTGCTAGTCCGGGGGAGACATTGAACACTGAAGCTTTCTTT
>TRBJ2-6|TRBD1|few|TRBV4-2
CASSAITPGQGYVSGANVLTF
TGTGCCAGCAGCGCAATAACCCCGGGACAGGGTTACGTCTCTGGGGCCAACGTCCTGACTTTC
>TRBJ2-6|.|.|TRBV11-1
CASSLRPSGANVLTF
TGTGCCAGCAGCCTCCGCCCCTCTGGGGCCAACGTCCTGACTTTC
>TRBJ1-5|.|.|TRBV6-1
CASSRQSDQPQHF
TGTGCCAGCAGTAGACAGAGCGATCAGCCCCAGCATTTT
>TRBJ2-7|TRBD2|few|TRBV19
CASSTAWGGGFREQYF
TGTGCCAGTAGTACAGCCTGGGGGGGGGGTTTCCGCGAGCAGTACTTC
>TRBJ1-5|TRBD1|many|TRBV30
CAWRGQGDQPQHF
TGTGCCTGGAGAGGACAGGGGGATCAGCCCCAGCATTTT
>TRBJ1-6|.|few|TRBV2
CASSRTFRSPLHF
TGTGCCAGCAGCCGGACATTTAGGTCACCCCTCCACTTT
>TRBJ2-3|.|many|TRBV5-1
CASSLKGVDTQYF
TGCGCCAGCAGCTTGAAAGGGGTTGATACGCAGTATTTT
>TRBJ2-7|.|many|TRBV27
CASSPRPVQDLYEQYF
TGTGCCAGCAGTCCCCGCCCCGTACAGGACCTTTACGAGCAGTACTTC
>TRBJ2-2|TRBD2|.|TRBV7-3
CASRRQAGGPGTGELFF
TGTGCCAGCAGGCGTCAAGCGGGAGGGCCGGGCACCGGGGAGCTGTTTTTT
>TRBJ2-2|.|.|TRBV7-3
CASSLGGLGELFF
TGTGCCAGCAGCTTAGGCGGTCTCGGGGAGCTGTTTTTT
>TRBJ2-7|TRBD2|many|TRBV28
CASSFGSAEERTSGSSYEQYF
TGTGCCAGCAGTTTTGGGTCGGCGGAAGAAAGGACTAGCGGGAGCTCCTACGAGCAGTACTTC
>TRBJ2-5|.|few|TRBV29-1
CSVGEDSLGKTQYF
TGCAGCGTTGGGGAAGACAGTTTGGGGAAGACCCAGTACTTC
>TRBJ1-6|.|many|TRBV18
CASSGQPNNSPLHF
TGTGCCAGCTCAGGACAGCCCAATAATTCACCCCTCCACTTT
>TRBJ2-7|TRBD2|.|TRBV10-3
CAIRQGTNGKENEQYF
TGTGCCATCAGACAAGGGACTAACGGGAAAGAGAACGAGCAGTACTTC
>TRBJ1-2|.|few|TRBV4-1
CASSHPLRVSNYGYTF
TGCGCCAGCAGCCACCCTCTCAGGGTCTCAAACTATGGCTACACCTTC
>TRBJ2-3|.|few|TRBV15
CATSRDRRDTQYF
TGTGCCACCAGCAGAGATCGGAGAGATACGCAGTATTTT
>TRBJ2-4|.|many|TRBV2
CASSEARTAGFKNIQYF
TGTGCCAGCAGTGAAGCGCGTACTGCCGGCTTCAAAAACATTCAGTACTTC
>TRBJ2-7|.|many|TRBV10-3
CAISERGGVYEQYF
TGTGCCATCAGTGAGAGGGGCGGGGTGTACGAGCAGTACTTC
>TRBJ2-7|TRBD1|few|TRBV5-1
CASSPRTGAGYEQYF
TGCGCCAGCAGCCCTCGGACAGGGGCCGGCTACGAGCAGTACTTC
>TRBJ2-5|.|many|TRBV30
CAWSVHQETQYF
TGTGCCTGGAGTGTACACCAAGAGACCCAGTACTTC
>TRBJ1-1|TRBD1|.|TRBV19
CASSMEPGQGARGAEAFF
TGTGCCAGTAGTATGGAACCGGGACAGGGGGCGCGGGGCGCGGAAGCTTTCTTT
>TRBJ2-5|.|many|TRBV7-2
CASSLAPGPETQYF
TGTGCCAGCAGCTTGGCCCCAGGGCCAGAGACCCAGTACTTC
>TRBJ2-2|.|few|TRBV12-3/TRBV12-4
CASSTTGPGELFF
TGTGCCAGCAGCACTACAGGTCCCGGGGAGCTGTTTTTT
>TRBJ2-2|.|few|TRBV4-1
CASSQPIATTNTGELFF
TGCGCCAGCAGCCAGCCAATAGCGACGACGAACACCGGGGAGCTGTTTTTT
>TRBJ2-7|TRBD1|few|TRBV7-3
CASSLTGTVADEQYF
TGTGCCAGCAGCTTAACGGGGACAGTCGCCGACGAGCAGTACTTC
>TRBJ1-1|TRBD1|.|TRBV19
CASSFTRDSRNTEAFF
TGTGCCAGTAGTTTCACGAGGGACAGTCGGAACACTGAAGCTTTCTTT
>TRBJ2-1|TRBD1|.|TRBV2
CASSRDSDNEQFF
TGTGCCAGCTCCCGGGACAGTGACAATGAGCAGTTCTTC
>TRBJ2-1|TRBD2|.|TRBV4-1
CASSQSRASGRNEQFF
TGCGCCAGCAGCCAATCCCGGGCTAGCGGGAGAAATGAGCAGTTCTTC
>TRBJ2-1|TRBD2|many|TRBV7-2
CASSSTSGRADEQFF
TGTGCCAGCAGCTCGACTAGCGGGAGGGCAGATGAGCAGTTCTTC
>TRBJ2-1|TRBD2|many|TRBV28
CASSLFVRGRARFNEQFF
TGTGCCAGCAGTTTATTCGTCCGCGGGAGGGCCCGCTTCAATGAGCAGTTCTTC
>TRBJ2-5|.|many|TRBV6-1
CASKRYRHYDQETQYF
TGTGCCAGCAAAAGATACAGGCACTACGATCAAGAGACCCAGTACTTC
>TRBJ1-2|.|.|TRBV20-1
CSPRGSNYGYTF
TGCAGTCCTCGGGGGAGTAACTATGGCTACACCTTC
>TRBJ2-1|.|few|TRBV19
CASSMVGEFNNEQFF
TGTGCCAGTAGTATGGTCGGTGAGTTTAACAATGAGCAGTTCTTC
>TRBJ2-1|.|many|TRBV15
CATSPEGGGVYNEQFF
TGTGCCACCAGCCCAGAGGGGGGAGGCGTCTACAATGAGCAGTTCTTC
>TRBJ2-6|.|many|TRBV6-2/TRBV6-3
CASSPVTGANVLTF
TGTGCCAGCAGTCCGGTAACTGGGGCCAACGTCCTGACTTTC
>TRBJ2-1|.|few|TRBV15
CATSRERGAYNEQFF
TGTGCCACCAGCAGAGAGCGGGGAGCCTACAATGAGCAGTTCTTC
>TRBJ2-7|.|many|TRBV7-9
CASSLRGGTRDEQYF
TGTGCCAGCAGCTTGCGGGGCGGGACAAGGGACGAGCAGTACTTC
>TRBJ2-7|.|many|TRBV14
CASSHSPPRGRLYEQYF
TGTGCCAGCAGCCACTCCCCCCCCCGGGGACGACTATACGAGCAGTACTTC